This TCR beta chain was sequenced in a study of regulatory T cells in long-lasting Graves disease. Study-wide background: Recently diagnosed Graves' patients had received antithyroid drugs for under 3 months.

Combining iRepertoire HTBI primers with Arm-PCR of CDR3 regions, the authors built TCR beta libraries. Using its own MiXCR run on the multiplex PCR reads, TCRdb lists one record per CDR3 protein. The sample has hundreds of thousands of distinct CDR3 sequences, 15% to 19% seen once; the top ten hold 20% to 25%. This clonotype was detected many times. Antigen unknown. Stated time point: newly diagnosed GD, antithyroid drugs for less than 3 months. The authors made the TCR library using RNA they extracted from PBMCs. Whole-study findings and limits: Thyroid tissue was not sampled; only peripheral blood was. Whereas 966 public clonotypes were shared by new patients, persistent patients shared more, at a few thousand.

The CDR3 loop spans 14 amino acids. The ends were cut back, 6 bases at V and 4 bases at J, with 15 bases in the middle. The V gene's germline CDR1 is MDHEN and CDR2 SYDVKM. The sequencing used peripheral blood mononuclear cells (PBMCs), collected at new diagnosis, from a patient treated with antithyroid drugs. The chain has TRBV28 and TRBJ1-2; possible D gene TRBD1, 5 bases. This sequence originates from a female donor with Graves disease. The CDR3 DNA reads TGTGCCAGCAGCTTCAGGGCGCGAAGCTATGGCTACACCTTC. Translated, it gives CASSFRARSYGYTF.